This T cell receptor beta chain was sequenced for a study of low-dose radiotherapy and immunotherapy resistance in tumors. Time point of the sample: before trial treatment. Low-dose radiotherapy, low-dose cyclophosphamide, aspirin, ipilimumab and nivolumab were all given to the donors. Eligible patients bore advanced solid tumors devoid of tumor-infiltrating lymphocytes. Both TCRalpha and TCRbeta chains were reverse transcribed with V-gene-specific primers. TCR amplification ran 20 PCR cycles using constant-region and V-primer adapter primers. TCRdb recomputed calls from the reads with MiXCR, one row per CDR3 protein. This table holds tens of thousands of distinct CDR3 sequences, 18% found once. The CDR3 loop spans 17 amino acids. Germline V CDR1 and CDR2: SGHRS, YFSETQ. With respect to this clonotype: Compared with germline, one end of the junction differs, possibly owing to a read error.

Specimen: PBMCs, collected before treatment. The chain couples TRBV5-1 to TRBJ2-7, with 9 positions matching TRBD2. The TCR comes from a male donor with prostate cancer. The CDR3 protein is CVSSPAGRGGIVYEQYF. The DNA for the CDR3 is TGCGTCAGCAGCCCCGCCGGGCGGGGGGGAATCGTCTACGAGCAGTACTTC.